The clone carrying this T cell receptor beta chain was detected only a few times. Its antigen is unidentified. The source of the sample is a study of T-cell memory formation after mild COVID-19. In the study overall: Largely donor-specific sequence clusters came from a couple of donors. Findings and caveats of the study: CM and EM subsets held most contracting CD4+ clones; EMRA held CD8+ ones.

The length of the CDR3 is 12 residues. The germline gives CDR1 ENHRY, CDR2 SYGVKD. V was cut by 9 bases and J by 8 bases, with 14 bases left in between. Constant-segment-primed 5'RACE gave TCR alpha and TCR beta cDNA libraries with sample barcodes and UMIs. Each CDR3 protein gets one entry after TCRdb re-called the 5' RACE reads with MiXCR. This sample has about 190,000 distinct CDR3 sequences, with approximately 20% found just once. The J gene is TRBJ2-1, the V gene TRBV10-3; the D gene is possibly TRBD2 (5 bases). The sequenced material came from PBMCs or a T cell subset sorted from them (not recorded which). The TCR comes from an adult woman who had mild COVID-19 (a few samples of this study predate the infection). Cell type and time point are not known. The CDR3 DNA is TGTGCCATTTGGTCCGGGATGGATGAGCAGTTCTTC. Translation gives CAIWSGMDEQFF.